The clone carrying this T cell receptor (beta chain) was counted a few times. The sample is drawn from a study of blood T cell repertoires in COVID-19. Turning to the study itself: The United States, Italy and Spain provided the acute and convalescent COVID-19 samples. Nucleic acid was either cDNA or gDNA, and it came from T cells, B-cell-depleted T cells, or PBMCs.

Sequenced by immunoSEQ multiplex PCR; TCRdb stores in-frame clones only, minus some. The sample lists a few hundred thousand clones, over 75% occurring once. Germline V gives CDR1 MNHEY, CDR2 SVGAGI. With 4 bases removed from V and 7 bases from J, the gap between germline ends came to 11 bases. This CDR3 contains 14 residues. The sequencing input was PBMCs or T cells enriched from blood (not recorded which). This TCR was sampled from a man aged 40-49 years in a cohort exposed to, infected with or recovered from COVID-19 (not recorded which). The genes are TRBV6-5 and TRBJ1-6, with D possibly TRBD1 on 5 matching bases. Here the CDR3 reads CASSSGRENSPLHF. In nucleotides, the CDR3 is TGTGCCAGCAGTTCGGGACGGGAGAATTCACCCCTCCACTTT.